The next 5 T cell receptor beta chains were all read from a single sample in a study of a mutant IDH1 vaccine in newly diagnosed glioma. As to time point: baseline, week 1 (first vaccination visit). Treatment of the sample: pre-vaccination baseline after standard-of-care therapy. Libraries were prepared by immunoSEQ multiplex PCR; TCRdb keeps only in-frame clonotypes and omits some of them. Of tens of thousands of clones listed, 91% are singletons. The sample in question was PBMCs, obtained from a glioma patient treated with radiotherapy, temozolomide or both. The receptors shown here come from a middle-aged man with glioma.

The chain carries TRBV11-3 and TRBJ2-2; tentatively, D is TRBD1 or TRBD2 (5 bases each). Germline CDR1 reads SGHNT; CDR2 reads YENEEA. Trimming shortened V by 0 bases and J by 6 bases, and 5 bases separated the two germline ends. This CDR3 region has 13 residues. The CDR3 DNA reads TGTGCCAGCAGCTTAGAGGGGGCCGGGGAGCTGTTTTTT. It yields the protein CASSLEGAGELFF.

CDR3 bases: TGTGCCAGCAGTGTCCAGTTCCATAGCAATCAGCCCCAGCATTTT. Translated, it gives CASSVQFHSNQPQHF. The chain joins TRBV2 to TRBJ1-5; D uncertain. This CDR3 is 15 amino acids long. Trimming stripped 4 bases from V and 0 bases from J, with 10 bases between. Germline V gene data show CDR1 as SNHLY and CDR2 as FYNNEI.

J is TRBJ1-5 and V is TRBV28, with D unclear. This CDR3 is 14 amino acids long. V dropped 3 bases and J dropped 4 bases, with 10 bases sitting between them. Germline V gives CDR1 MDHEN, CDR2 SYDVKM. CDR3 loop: CASSLGIVNQPQHF. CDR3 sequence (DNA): TGTGCCAGCAGTTTGGGAATTGTAAATCAGCCCCAGCATTTT.

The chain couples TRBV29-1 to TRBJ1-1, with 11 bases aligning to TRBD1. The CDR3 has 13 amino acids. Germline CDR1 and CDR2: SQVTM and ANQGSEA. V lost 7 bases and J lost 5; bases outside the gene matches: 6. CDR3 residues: CSAGDRGGTEAFF. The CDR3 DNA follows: TGCAGCGCAGGGGACAGGGGGGGGACTGAAGCTTTCTTT.

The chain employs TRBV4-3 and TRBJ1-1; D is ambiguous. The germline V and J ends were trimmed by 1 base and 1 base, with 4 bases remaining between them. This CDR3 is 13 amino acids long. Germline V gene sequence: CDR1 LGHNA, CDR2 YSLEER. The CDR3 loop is CASSQGRNTEAFF. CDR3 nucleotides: TGCGCCAGCAGCCAAGGTCGGAACACTGAAGCTTTCTTT.